This T cell receptor (beta chain) emerged from a study of T cells after somatic rescue of genetic block. This CDR3 has 18 amino acids. The germline V gene encodes CDR1 MNHEY and CDR2 SMNVEV (reference sequence). After removal of 5 bases from V and 0 bases from J, the junction contained 8 bases not matched to a gene. The method was immunoSEQ multiplex PCR; TCRdb's version includes in-frame clones alone and lacks a portion of them. The table shows more than 13,000 clones, with 60% to 75% occurring only once. Sequencing used peripheral blood mononuclear cells (PBMCs). The chain joins TRBV27 to TRBJ2-6; the match to TRBD1 covers 9 bases. The TCR comes from a man aged 18 to 29. In nucleotides, the CDR3 is TGTGCCAGCAGTCTGGGACAGGGCTATAGCTCTGGGGCCAACGTCCTGACTTTC. It codes for CASSLGQGYSSGANVLTF.